This TCR beta chain was captured by sequencing in a study of T cell repertoires in cytomegalovirus infection. In the study overall: The authors used CMV epitopes that were HLA-C-restricted (recently identified) and HLA-B-restricted (well studied). Indications came from public TCR beta signatures; they pointed to CMV infection and to a matching HLA type. Whole-study results and caveats: Within the response measured ex vivo, HLA-C-restricted CMV-specific TCR beta clonotypes were dominant. People with CMV and the relevant HLA were identified by cumulative public TCR beta family frequency.

Each CDR3 protein is one row after TCRdb ran MiXCR on the reads. The sample lists about 900,000 distinct CDR3 sequences, roughly 30% occurring once. About this clonotype: Its antigen is still unknown.

This CDR3 is built from 15 residues. With 6 bases clipped from V and 0 bases from J, the junction kept 8 bases outside the gene matches. Looked up from germline, CDR1 is DFQATT and CDR2 is SNEGSKA (reference sequence). The chain uses TRBV20-1 and TRBJ2-7, with 10 bases aligning to TRBD2. The sequence was obtained from a human donor in good health (CMV status not recorded). Some clones in this sample may be carry-over from other donors' samples. The specimen comprised cultured CD8+ T cells from PBMCs, sampled from culture after CMV antigen stimulation. The DNA of the CDR3 is TGCAGTGCCAGGGAACTAGCGGGACTCTCCTACGAGCAGTACGTC. It codes for CSARELAGLSYEQYV.